The 27 T cell receptor beta chains given below trace back to one sample, sequenced in a study of T cell responses to AZD1222 COVID-19 vaccine. Profiled with immunoSEQ multiplex PCR; TCRdb holds only in-frame clones, not every one. Of 150,000 or so clones listed, more than 85% are singletons. Sequencing used peripheral blood, obtained 28 days after the second AZD1222 dose. The receptor set was obtained from an adult who received the AZD1222 COVID-19 vaccine.

The V gene is TRBV2, the J gene TRBJ1-5, with a tentative D call TRBD1 (5 bases). The V and J ends lost 2 bases and 3 bases respectively, with 8 bases between them. Germline V CDR1 and CDR2: SNHLY, FYNNEI. The CDR3 is 14 amino acids. The CDR3 region has the DNA TGTGCCAGCAGTGAACGCGGACACAATCAGCCCCAGCATTTT. Translated, it gives CASSERGHNQPQHF.

The V gene is TRBV11-2, the J gene TRBJ1-5; 8 positions agree with TRBD1. Germline CDR1 is SGHAT and CDR2 is FQNNGV. Losses at the gene ends were 1 base for V and 6 bases for J; bases not matched to a gene: 5. This CDR3 region has 15 residues. CDR3 loop: CASSLGQGARQPQHF. CDR3 DNA: TGTGCCAGCAGCTTAGGGCAGGGGGCGCGTCAGCCCCAGCATTTT.

The chain is built from TRBV18 and TRBJ2-5; no clear D. Germline V gives CDR1 KGHSH, CDR2 LQKENI. The CDR3 consists of 15 residues. V was cut by 3 bases and J by 5 bases, with 16 bases left in between. Written as DNA, the CDR3 is TGTGCCAGCTCACCGAGTGGCACCGTGGGCGAGACCCAGTACTTC. It codes for CASSPSGTVGETQYF.

The V call is TRBV27, the J call TRBJ1-2; tentative D call: TRBD1 (5 bases). The CDR3 loop spans 12 amino acids. Per germline, CDR1 MNHEY and CDR2 SMNVEV (reference sequence). V dropped 7 bases and J dropped 5 bases, with 11 bases sitting between them. In DNA form, the CDR3 reads TGTGCCAGCATGGGTTGGGGGTATGGCTACACCTTC. Encoded protein: CASMGWGYGYTF.

The genes are TRBV11-2 and TRBJ1-3; TRBD1 aligns across 7 bases. V dropped 5 bases and J dropped 4; count of bases not matched to a gene: 5. The CDR3 covers 14 residues. Germline V gene sequence: CDR1 SGHAT, CDR2 FQNNGV. The CDR3 coding sequence is TGTGCCAGCAGCCCCGGGACAGCCGGAAACACCATATATTTT. It translates to CASSPGTAGNTIYF.

This chain uses TRBV6-6 with TRBJ2-5; D possibly corresponds to TRBD2 (6 bases). V was clipped by 0 bases and J by 14 bases, with 16 bases between them. Germline V gene sequence: CDR1 MNHNY, CDR2 SVGAGI (reference sequence). The CDR3 is made up of 13 amino acids. CDR3 protein: CASSYSTVTSCYF. The CDR3 nucleotides are TGTGCCAGCAGTTACTCGACCGTCACTAGCTGCTACTTC.

The chain employs TRBV6-6 and TRBJ2-1; no definite D call. Trimming removed 7 bases from V and 8 bases from J, with 9 bases in between. The CDR3 is 11 amino acids. CDR1 and CDR2 from the germline V gene are MNHNY and SVGAGI (reference sequence). CDR3 amino acids: CASTKLHEQFF. The CDR3 bases are TGTGCCAGCACCAAACTACATGAGCAGTTCTTC.

This clone was seen just once. The rearrangement links TRBV4-1 to TRBJ2-7; either TRBD1 or TRBD2 may supply D (5 bases each). Trimming removed 0 bases from V and 3 bases from J, with 9 bases in between. Germline CDR1 and CDR2: MGHRA and YSYEKL. CDR3 length equals 14 residues. The CDR3 region has the DNA TGCGCCAGCAGCCAAGAAAGAGGGGACTACGAGCAGTACTTC. Its protein product is CASSQERGDYEQYF.

This clone was counted between two and nine times. V is TRBV2 and J is TRBJ1-1; D uncertain. V lost 3 bases to trimming and J lost 0 bases, with 8 bases between them. Germline V gene sequence: CDR1 SNHLY, CDR2 FYNNEI. The CDR3 has 14 amino acids. The CDR3 spells CASSDSRLNTEAFF. In DNA, the CDR3 is TGTGCCAGCAGTGATTCACGGTTGAACACTGAAGCTTTCTTT.

This chain joins TRBV9 and TRBJ1-2; no definite D call. Per germline, CDR1 SGDLS and CDR2 YYNGEE. The CDR3 consists of 14 residues. The V and J ends lost 4 bases and 4 bases respectively, with 14 bases between them. As DNA, the CDR3 is TGTGCCAGCAGCCAAGAGGCGGGCCCCTATGGCTACACCTTC. The encoded protein is CASSQEAGPYGYTF.

The V gene is TRBV6-5, the J gene TRBJ1-1; D is undetermined. Per the germline V gene, CDR1 is MNHEY and CDR2 is SVGAGI. CDR3 length equals 14 residues. Trimming shortened V by 4 bases and J by 1 base, and 10 bases separated the two germline ends. CDR3 sequence: CASSSVSQNTEAFF. The CDR3, as DNA: TGTGCCAGCAGTTCGGTCAGCCAGAACACTGAAGCTTTCTTT.

V and J are TRBV28 and TRBJ2-6, with 7 positions matching TRBD1. The J segment lost 2 bases and the V segment lost 5 bases, leaving 9 bases of the junction unmatched. CDR3 length: 17 residues. In germline, CDR1 is MDHEN, CDR2 SYDVKM. The CDR3 DNA is TGTGCCAGCAGTCCTTGGGACAGCCGACCTGGGGCCAACGTCCTGACTTTC. This codes for CASSPWDSRPGANVLTF.

The genes are TRBV7-2 and TRBJ2-7; D might be TRBD1 (6 bases). Germline loops: CDR1 SGHTA, CDR2 FQGNSA. V lost 1 base and J lost 2, with 9 bases in between. This CDR3 comprises 14 residues. This CDR3 reads CASSLGTVTYEQYF. DNA of the CDR3: TGTGCCAGCAGCTTAGGGACAGTAACCTACGAGCAGTACTTC.

This rearrangement joins TRBV29-1 to TRBJ1-2; 8 bases map to TRBD1. CDR1 is SQVTM, CDR2 ANQGSEA, per germline. The length of the CDR3 is 11 residues. The V gene end was trimmed by 7 bases and the J gene end by 4 bases; junction bases not matched to a gene: 2. The CDR3 sequence: CSAGQGYGYTF. For the CDR3, the DNA is TGCAGCGCCGGACAGGGCTATGGCTACACCTTC. Drawing the rest from reference TRBV29-1 and TRBJ1-2, the complete variable domain is SAVISQKPSRDICQRGTSLTIQCQVDSQVTMMFWYRQQPGQSLTLIATANQGSEATYESGFVIDKFPISRPNLTFSTLTVSNMSPEDSSIYLCSAGQGYGYTFGSGTRLTVV.

The chain joins TRBV10-3 to TRBJ1-1, with 11 positions matching TRBD1. Per the germline V gene, CDR1 is ENHRY and CDR2 is SYGVKD. The CDR3 contains 17 residues. After removal of 5 bases from V and 2 bases from J, the junction contained 10 bases not matched to a gene. CDR3 amino acids: CAISSRTGGVDNTEAFF. The CDR3 DNA follows: TGTGCCATCAGTAGCCGGACAGGGGGCGTTGATAACACTGAAGCTTTCTTT.

This chain connects TRBV7-2 to TRBJ2-7; TRBD1 agrees at 8 bases. Germline V CDR1 and CDR2: SGHTA, FQGNSA. The CDR3 loop spans 15 amino acids. V was clipped by 5 bases and J by 2 bases; unmatched bases: 8. The CDR3, as DNA: TGTGCCAGCAGCGAATCGGGACAGGCGCCCTACGAGCAGTACTTC. It yields the protein CASSESGQAPYEQYF. The full variable domain, with the rest looked up from reference TRBV7-2 and TRBJ2-7, is GAGVSQSPSNKVTEKGKDVELRCDPISGHTALYWYRQSLGQGLEFLIYFQGNSAPDKSGLPSDRFSAERTGGSVSTLTIQRTQQEDSAVYLCASSESGQAPYEQYFGPGTRLTVT.

This CDR3 reads CASSPPRVPYGYTF. The CDR3 DNA follows: TGCGCCAGCAGCCCCCCGCGGGTCCCTTATGGCTACACCTTC. The chain uses TRBV4-1 and TRBJ1-2; D not certain. The germline gives CDR1 MGHRA, CDR2 YSYEKL. This CDR3 has 14 amino acids. V was pared by 4 bases and J by 5 bases, with 14 bases between.

The chain recombines TRBV7-8 with TRBJ1-2; 8 bases fit TRBD1. Germline CDR1 reads SGHVS; CDR2 reads FQNEAQ. Trimming at V came to 2 bases and at J to 7 bases, leaving 6 bases not matched to a gene. The CDR3 length is 14 residues. In DNA form, the CDR3 reads TGTGCCAGCAGCTTAAGGCAGGGGGCGATTGGCTACACCTTC. This codes for CASSLRQGAIGYTF.

The gene calls are TRBV12-5 and TRBJ2-2; 8 bases map to TRBD2. V was clipped by 3 bases and J by 5 bases; unmatched bases: 8. Germline V gives CDR1 LGHNT, CDR2 FRNRAP. The CDR3 is 16 residues long. CDR3 coding DNA: TGTGCTAGTGGTTTCTTAAGCGGGAGTCTGACCGGGGAGCTGTTTTTT. Its protein product is CASGFLSGSLTGELFF.

V and J are TRBV4-3 and TRBJ1-3; tentatively, D is TRBD1 (5 bases). The V and J ends lost 1 base and 2 bases respectively, with 6 bases between them. CDR1 and CDR2 (germline): LGHNA, YSLEER. This CDR3 is built from 14 residues. In nucleotides, the CDR3 is TGCGCCAGCAGCCAAGTCAGGGCTGGAAACACCATATATTTT. Amino acids: CASSQVRAGNTIYF.

The rearrangement joins TRBV6-5 to TRBJ2-1; possible D gene TRBD2, 5 bases. The CDR3 loop spans 12 amino acids. Germline V gives CDR1 MNHEY, CDR2 SVGAGI. Trimming stripped 8 bases from V and 9 bases from J, with 14 bases between. Here the CDR3 reads CASSGSLGEQFF. In DNA, the CDR3 is TGTGCCAGCTCGGGGAGTCTTGGTGAGCAGTTCTTC.

This chain uses TRBV7-9 with TRBJ2-7; a possible D gene is TRBD2 (6 bases). Germline V gene lookup returns CDR1 SEHNR and CDR2 FQNEAQ (reference sequence). V lost 8 bases, J lost 4 bases, and 18 bases lay in between. CDR3 length equals 14 residues. CDR3 DNA: TGTGCCAGCGAAGGCGGTGGGGGGAGATACGAGCAGTACTTC. Translated: CASEGGGGRYEQYF.

CDR3 DNA sequence: TGTGCCAGTAGCACTACGATAGGACGGACTTCTAACTATGGCTACACCTTC. As protein: CASSTTIGRTSNYGYTF. The V call is TRBV19, the J call TRBJ1-2, with D unclear. CDR1 is LNHDA and CDR2 is SQIVND in the germline V gene (reference sequence). The CDR3 is 17 residues long. Trimming stripped 6 bases from V and 0 bases from J, with 20 bases between.

The chain joins TRBV28 to TRBJ1-1; maybe TRBD1 (6 bases). The V end was cut by 3 bases, the J end by 2 bases, with 16 bases between. The CDR3 totals 16 residues. The germline V gene encodes CDR1 MDHEN and CDR2 SYDVKM. CDR3 sequence reads: CASSFGGGITNTEAFF. CDR3 sequence (DNA): TGTGCCAGCAGTTTTGGGGGGGGCATAACTAACACTGAAGCTTTCTTT.

This sequence joins TRBV2 and TRBJ1-2; the D gene is possibly TRBD1 (5 bases). The germline V gene has CDR1 SNHLY and CDR2 FYNNEI. The CDR3 loop spans 13 amino acids. V was cut by 2 bases and J by 2 bases, with 6 bases left in between. The DNA for the CDR3 is TGTGCCAGCAGTGAATACAGGAACTATGGCTACACCTTC. This sequence encodes CASSEYRNYGYTF.

The chain couples TRBV6-6 to TRBJ1-1; perhaps TRBD1 as D (5 bases). Deletions cut 4 bases from V and 3 bases from J, with 12 bases between. Germline V gene data show CDR1 as MNHNY and CDR2 as SVGAGI (reference sequence). The CDR3 consists of 14 residues. The CDR3 DNA follows: TGTGCCAGCAGTTCCCCCCAAGGGGACACTGAAGCTTTCTTT. Translating it yields CASSSPQGDTEAFF.

This clone was picked up a small number of times. The V call is TRBV6-5, the J call TRBJ1-5; 7 nucleotides match TRBD1. Germline-derived CDR1 and CDR2 are MNHEY and SVGAGI. V lost 5 bases to trimming and J lost 7 bases; unmatched junction nucleotides: 8. The CDR3 spans 14 residues. The CDR3 coding sequence is TGTGCCAGCAGTCTGACAGGGTCCGGACAGCCCCAGCATTTT. Amino acid sequence: CASSLTGSGQPQHF.